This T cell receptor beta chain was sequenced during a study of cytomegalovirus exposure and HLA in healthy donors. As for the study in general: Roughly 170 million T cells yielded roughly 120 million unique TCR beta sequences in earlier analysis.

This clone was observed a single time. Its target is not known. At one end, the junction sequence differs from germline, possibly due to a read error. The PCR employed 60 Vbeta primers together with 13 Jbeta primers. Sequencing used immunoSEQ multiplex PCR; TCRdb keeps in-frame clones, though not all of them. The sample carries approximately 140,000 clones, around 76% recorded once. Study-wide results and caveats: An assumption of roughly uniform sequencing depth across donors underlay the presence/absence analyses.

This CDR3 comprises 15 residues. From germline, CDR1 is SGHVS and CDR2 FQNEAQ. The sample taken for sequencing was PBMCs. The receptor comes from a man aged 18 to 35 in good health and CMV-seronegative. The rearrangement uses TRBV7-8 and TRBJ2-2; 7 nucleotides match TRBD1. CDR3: CASSDPGQTTGEPFF. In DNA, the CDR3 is TGTGCCAGCAGCGACCCGGGACAGACAACCGGGGAGCCGTTTTTT.